A single sample is the source of the 11 T cell receptor beta chains below, sequenced in a study of blood T cell repertoires in COVID-19. Clones were sequenced by immunoSEQ multiplex PCR, and TCRdb holds only the in-frame ones, with some missing. The repertoire holds 250,000 or so clones, with more than 75% as singletons. The specimen was peripheral blood. All receptors come from a man older than 75 with acute or convalescent COVID-19.

This sequence joins TRBV29-1 and TRBJ2-1; the match to TRBD1 covers 10 bases. The V segment lost 4 bases and the J segment 3 bases; nucleotides outside the gene matches: 3. Germline assignment: CDR1 SQVTM and CDR2 ANQGSEA. CDR3 length: 14 residues. Here the CDR3 DNA reads TGCAGCGTTGCGACAGGGGGCTTCTACAATGAGCAGTTCTTC. Translated: CSVATGGFYNEQFF.

The J gene is TRBJ1-4, the V gene TRBV28, with TRBD1 as a possible D gene (5 bases). This CDR3 has 13 amino acids. CDR1 is MDHEN and CDR2 is SYDVKM in the germline V gene. Trimming shortened V by 2 bases and J by 7 bases, and 8 bases separated the two germline ends. The CDR3 region is CASSLNGAEKLFF. The CDR3 DNA reads TGTGCCAGCAGTTTAAATGGGGCTGAAAAACTGTTTTTT.

J is TRBJ1-3 and V is TRBV9; 10 positions match TRBD1. Germline V gene lookup returns CDR1 SGDLS and CDR2 YYNGEE. V trimming: 7 bases; J trimming: 6 bases; junction bases outside the gene matches: 4. CDR3 length: 13 residues. The DNA of the CDR3 is TGTGCCAGCGGGGGGACAGGGGTAAACACCATATATTTT. The encoded protein is CASGGTGVNTIYF. The variable domain in full, completed from reference TRBV9 and TRBJ1-3, reads DSGVTQTPKHLITATGQRVTLRCSPRSGDLSVYWYQQSLDQGLQFLIQYYNGEERAKGNILERFSAQQFPDLHSELNLSSLELGDSALYFCASGGTGVNTIYFGEGSWLTVV.

This clone occurred once. The gene calls are TRBV6-5 and TRBJ2-7; D is perhaps TRBD1 (5 bases). Trimming stripped 2 bases from V and 1 base from J, with 6 bases between. Germline V gives CDR1 MNHEY, CDR2 SVGAGI. The CDR3 extends over 13 amino acids. The DNA of the CDR3 is TGTGCCAGCAGTTACCAGGGATCCTACGAGCAGTACTTC. This codes for CASSYQGSYEQYF.

This clone has a handful of counts. The J gene is TRBJ2-3, the V gene TRBV5-4; 9 bases fit TRBD1. J was trimmed by 4 bases and V by 5 bases; bases with no gene match: 11. This CDR3 is 16 amino acids long. CDR1 and CDR2 from the germline V gene are SGHNT and YYREEE (reference sequence). The CDR3 sequence is CASSLTPGQGPDTQYF. CDR3 coding DNA: TGTGCCAGCAGTTTGACGCCGGGACAGGGTCCAGATACGCAGTATTTT.

The rearrangement links TRBV27 to TRBJ1-2; TRBD1 matches 7 bases. V shed 5 bases and J 7 bases; nucleotides not matched to a gene: 7. CDR3 length: 13 amino acids. Germline lookup yields CDR1 MNHEY and CDR2 SMNVEV (reference sequence). The CDR3 here is CASSPPGQSGYTF. The CDR3 DNA follows: TGTGCCAGCAGTCCCCCGGGACAGTCTGGCTACACCTTC.

The chain couples TRBV3-1 (or the pseudogene TRBV3-2) to TRBJ2-3, with 7 bases matching TRBD2. In germline, CDR1 is LGHDT, CDR2 YNNKEL (reference sequence). Trimming cost V 3 bases and J 0 bases; bases outside gene matches: 12. The CDR3 has 18 residues. In DNA, the CDR3 is TGTGCCAGCAGCCATGCCGGGGGGAAACACACTAGCACAGATACGCAGTATTTT. Protein product: CASSHAGGKHTSTDTQYF.

This sequence joins TRBV7-9 and TRBJ1-2; 8 nucleotides match TRBD1. The germline CDR1 and CDR2 sequences are SEHNR and FQNEAQ (reference sequence). Germline trimming cut 1 base from V and 9 bases from J; bases unmatched to any gene: 4. The CDR3 loop spans 13 amino acids. The CDR3 nucleotides are TGTGCCAGCAGCTTAGGTGACAGGGGTAGCTACACCTTC. Its translation: CASSLGDRGSYTF.

J is TRBJ2-5 and V is TRBV12-3 or TRBV12-4; D is undetermined. V lost 3 bases to trimming and J lost 5 bases, with 10 bases between them. The CDR3 consists of 13 residues. CDR3 residues: CASSFGEWETQYF. CDR3 DNA sequence: TGTGCCAGCAGTTTCGGAGAGTGGGAGACCCAGTACTTC.

This clone has more than one count but fewer than ten. The V and J genes are TRBV4-1 and TRBJ2-3, with TRBD2 matching 11 bases. The germline V gene has CDR1 MGHRA and CDR2 YSYEKL. V trimming: 1 base; J trimming: 11 bases; junction bases outside the gene matches: 8. CDR3 length equals 15 residues. The CDR3 sequence is CASSQGLAGLEGQYF. The CDR3 DNA follows: TGCGCCAGCAGCCAAGGACTAGCGGGGCTGGAAGGGCAGTATTTT.

V usage is TRBV6-2 or TRBV6-3 and J usage is TRBJ2-3; the D gene is possibly TRBD1 (5 bases). The CDR3 has 16 residues. V lost 4 bases, J lost 2 bases, and 16 bases lay in between. CDR1 and CDR2 (germline): MNHEY, SVGEGT. As DNA, the CDR3 is TGTGCCAGCAGTTCTCGGCACAGGACATCCACAGATACGCAGTATTTT. This translates into CASSSRHRTSTDTQYF.